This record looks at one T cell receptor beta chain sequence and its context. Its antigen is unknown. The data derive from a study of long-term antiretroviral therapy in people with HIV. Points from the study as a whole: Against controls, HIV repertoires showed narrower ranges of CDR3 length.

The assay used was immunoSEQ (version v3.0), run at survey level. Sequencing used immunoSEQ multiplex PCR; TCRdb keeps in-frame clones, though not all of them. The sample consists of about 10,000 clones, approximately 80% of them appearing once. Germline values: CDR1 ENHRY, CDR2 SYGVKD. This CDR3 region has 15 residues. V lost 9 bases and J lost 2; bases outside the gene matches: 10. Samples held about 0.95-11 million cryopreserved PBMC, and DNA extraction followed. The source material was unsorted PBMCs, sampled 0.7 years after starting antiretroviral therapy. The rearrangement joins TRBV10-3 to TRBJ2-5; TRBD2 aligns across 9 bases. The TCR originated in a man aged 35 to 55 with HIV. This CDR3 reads CAISRGTSRQETQYF. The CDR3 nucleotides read TGTGCCATTAGCCGAGGGACTAGCAGGCAAGAGACCCAGTACTTC.